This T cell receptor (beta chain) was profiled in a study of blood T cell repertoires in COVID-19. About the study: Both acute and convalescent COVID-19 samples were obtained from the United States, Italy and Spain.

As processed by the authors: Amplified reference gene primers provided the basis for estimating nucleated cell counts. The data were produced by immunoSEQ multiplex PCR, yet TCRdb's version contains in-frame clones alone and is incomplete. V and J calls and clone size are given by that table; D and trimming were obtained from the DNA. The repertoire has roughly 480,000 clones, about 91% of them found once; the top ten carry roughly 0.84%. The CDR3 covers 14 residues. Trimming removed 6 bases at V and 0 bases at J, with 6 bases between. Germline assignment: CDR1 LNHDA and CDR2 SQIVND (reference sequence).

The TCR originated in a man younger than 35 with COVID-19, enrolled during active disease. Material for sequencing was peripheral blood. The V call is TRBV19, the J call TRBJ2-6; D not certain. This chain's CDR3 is CASSPSSGANVLTF. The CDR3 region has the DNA TGTGCCAGTAGCCCCAGCTCTGGGGCCAACGTCCTGACTTTC.